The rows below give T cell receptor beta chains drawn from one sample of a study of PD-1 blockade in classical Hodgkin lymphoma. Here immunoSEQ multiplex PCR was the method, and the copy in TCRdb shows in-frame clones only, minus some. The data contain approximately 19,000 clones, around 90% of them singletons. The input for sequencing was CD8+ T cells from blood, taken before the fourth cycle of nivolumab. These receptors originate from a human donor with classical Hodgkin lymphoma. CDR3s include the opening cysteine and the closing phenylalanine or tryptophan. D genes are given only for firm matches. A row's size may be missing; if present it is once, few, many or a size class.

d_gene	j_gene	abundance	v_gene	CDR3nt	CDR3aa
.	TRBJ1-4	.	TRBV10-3	TGTGCCATCAGTGATCTCCCAGGGTCGAGGGAAAAACTGTTTTTT	CAISDLPGSREKLFF
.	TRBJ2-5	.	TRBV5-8	TGTGCCAGCAGCTTGGGGAGACATCGACAAGAGACCCAGTACTTC	CASSLGRHRQETQYF
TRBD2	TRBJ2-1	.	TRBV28	TGTGCCAGCAGTTTTTTAGCGGGAGCTGAGCAGTTCTTC	CASSFLAGAEQFF
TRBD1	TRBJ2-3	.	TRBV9	TGTGCCAGCAGCTTAGGACAGGGACGGAGCACAGATACGCAGTATTTT	CASSLGQGRSTDTQYF
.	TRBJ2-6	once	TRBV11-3	TGTGCCAGCAGCTCCCCTGGGGCCAACGTCCTGACTTTC	CASSSPGANVLTF
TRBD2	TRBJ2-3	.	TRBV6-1	TGTGCCAGCAGTGGACTAGCGGGAGGGCCAGATACGCAGTATTTT	CASSGLAGGPDTQYF
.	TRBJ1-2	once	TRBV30	TGTGCCTGGAGGGACTGGGGAGGTTGGGGCTACACCTTC	CAWRDWGGWGYTF
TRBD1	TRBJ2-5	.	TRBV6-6	TGTGCCAGCAGACTCCGACAGGGTCAAGAGACCCAGTACTTC	CASRLRQGQETQYF
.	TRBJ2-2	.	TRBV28	TGTGCCAGCAGTTCTCGACAGGAGAACACCGGGGAGCTGTTTTTT	CASSSRQENTGELFF
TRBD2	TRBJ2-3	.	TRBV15	TGTGCCACCAGCAAGGGGACTAGCGGAAACACAGATACGCAGTATTTT	CATSKGTSGNTDTQYF